These 4 T cell receptor beta chains share one sample of origin, sequenced in a study of blood T cells in healthy people across ages. Then a second PCR, running about 7 to 11 cycles, was carried out with a sample-barcoded 5' primer and a J-beta primer mix. TCRdb re-derived calls from the 5' RACE reads in MiXCR, one entry per CDR3 protein. Among some 930,000 distinct CDR3 sequences, about 29% were seen once, and the ten largest hold roughly 10%. These same data were also listed under a study on T cells of mothers and their children.

Sequencing was done on a sample of blood. The receptors here all came from a woman in her forties in good health.

The chain couples TRBV29-1 to TRBJ2-3, with D hard to call. CDR1 is SQVTM, CDR2 ANQGSEA, per germline. The V end was cut by 0 bases, the J end by 4 bases, with 14 bases between. The CDR3 is 15 amino acids. In DNA form, the CDR3 reads TGCAGCGTTGAAGATCTTCCCGGGCTGGCAGATACGCAGTATTTT. Protein: CSVEDLPGLADTQYF.

In this sample, this clonotype turned up a few times. The chain recombines TRBV12-3 or TRBV12-4 with TRBJ2-3; 9 bases are a match to TRBD2. The ends lost 8 bases at V and 2 bases at J; junction bases unmatched: 8. The CDR3 totals 15 residues. CDR3 sequence: CASRRSGGFTDTQYF. CDR3 sequence (DNA): TGTGCCAGCCGTCGGAGCGGGGGGTTCACAGATACGCAGTATTTT.

This clonotype has a count of ten or more. The V gene is TRBV5-6, the J gene TRBJ2-1; either TRBD1 or TRBD2 may fit D (7 bases each). This CDR3 is 13 amino acids long. Germline CDR1 reads SGHDT; CDR2 reads YYEEEE. Trimming shortened V by 3 bases and J by 9 bases, and 13 bases separated the two germline ends. CDR3 sequence reads: CASSSQGRAEQFF. The CDR3 coding sequence is TGTGCCAGCAGCTCACAGGGGAGGGCTGAGCAGTTCTTC.

Only a few counts were recorded for this clonotype. V gene TRBV12-3 or TRBV12-4 combines with J gene TRBJ1-5, with 7 bases that match TRBD1. This CDR3 spans 16 amino acids. The V and J ends lost 1 base and 4 bases, in that order; junction bases with no gene match: 7. The CDR3 coding sequence is TGTGCCAGCAGTTTAGAGGGCACAGGGGATAATCAGCCCCAGCATTTT. Its protein product is CASSLEGTGDNQPQHF.